In its sample, the clone carrying this TCR beta chain was seen a few times. Antigen specificity is unknown. The data stem from a study of response to subunit inactivated influenza vaccine. Notes on the study in general: Authors suggested seasonal influenza vaccinations each recruit few new T cells.

TCRdb recomputed calls from the RT-PCR reads with MiXCR, one row per CDR3 protein. The sample includes roughly 570,000 distinct CDR3 sequences, over 10% of them seen just once. Trimming removed 0 bases from V and 0 bases from J; junction bases left unmatched: 1. The CDR3 is 18 residues long. Looked up from germline, CDR1 is KGHSH and CDR2 is LQKENI. This chain joins TRBV18 and TRBJ2-2; TRBD2 agrees at 13 bases. Sequences were derived from PBMCs from blood, sampled around seven weeks after vaccination. This receptor was identified in a man aged 50-60 years who received an inactivated influenza vaccine. Written as DNA, the CDR3 is TGTGCCAGCTCACCACCGGGACTAGCGGGACCGAACACCGGGGAGCTGTTTTTT. Its protein is CASSPPGLAGPNTGELFF.